Following are 6 T cell receptor beta chains from one sample sequenced in a study of beta chain features in type 1 diabetes. General observations from the study: When Type 1 diabetes patients were examined, their TCRB CDR3s proved moderately but significantly shorter in all four CD4+ subsets.

Their recognized antigens are unknown. The isolated RNA, all of it, was reverse transcribed, so expressed TCRB transcripts were what got sequenced. Data came from immunoSEQ multiplex PCR; TCRdb stores just in-frame clones and leaves some out. The sample lists hundreds of thousands of clones; roughly 15% were seen once. Sequenced sample: naive CD4+ T cells from blood. Receptors originate from a young man with type 1 diabetes.

This chain uses TRBV30 with TRBJ2-7; maybe TRBD2 (5 bases). Germline V CDR1 and CDR2: GTSNPN, SVGIG (reference sequence). This CDR3 has 11 amino acids. Trimming left V 5 bases short and J 7 bases short, with 12 bases between. CDR3 bases: TGTGCCTGGGGGAGACGGCGGGAGCAGTACTTC. It yields the protein CAWGRRREQYF.

The chain is built from TRBV11-2 and TRBJ1-6, with D perhaps TRBD1 (6 bases). V was trimmed by 3 bases and J by 10 bases, leaving 16 bases between them. Germline CDR1 SGHAT, CDR2 FQNNGV. This CDR3 is built from 15 residues. CDR3 bases: TGTGCCAGCAGCTTGGACAGTCATACACTATCACCCCTCCACTTT. This sequence encodes CASSLDSHTLSPLHF.

This sequence joins TRBV4-1 and TRBJ2-5, with TRBD2 matching 10 bases. J gave up 0 bases and V 1 base, and 5 bases lay outside the gene matches. This CDR3 is 17 amino acids long. CDR1 is MGHRA, CDR2 YSYEKL, per germline. CDR3 sequence reads: CASSQVRSGRYQETQYF. CDR3 DNA: TGCGCCAGCAGCCAAGTTCGTAGCGGGAGGTACCAAGAGACCCAGTACTTC.

The rearrangement links TRBV29-1 to TRBJ2-4; 14 nucleotides line up with TRBD2. J was trimmed by 6 bases and V by 5 bases; bases with no gene match: 9. CDR3 size: 16 residues. Germline CDR1 SQVTM, CDR2 ANQGSEA. CDR3 sequence: CSVTGLAGGLGNIQYF. The DNA for the CDR3 is TGCAGCGTTACCGGACTAGCGGGAGGATTAGGAAACATTCAGTACTTC.

V usage is TRBV25-1 and J usage is TRBJ2-7; 8 nucleotides line up with TRBD1. There are 15 residues in the CDR3. The ends lost 3 bases at V and 0 bases at J; junction bases unmatched: 4. CDR1 is MGHDK and CDR2 is SYGVNS in the germline V gene. In DNA, the CDR3 is TGTGCCAGCAGTGATGGACAGGGAAGCTCCTACGAGCAGTACTTC. Translation: CASSDGQGSSYEQYF.

This chain joins TRBV29-1 and TRBJ2-3; D is unresolved. CDR3 size: 12 residues. V gave up 3 bases and J gave up 2 bases, with 6 bases separating them. Germline V gene sequence: CDR1 SQVTM, CDR2 ANQGSEA. In DNA, the CDR3 is TGCAGCGTTGACCAGTTCACAGATACGCAGTATTTT. Its translation: CSVDQFTDTQYF.